The rows below give T cell receptor beta chains drawn from one sample of a study of blood T cell repertoires in COVID-19. TCRdb's copy holds only in-frame clones and misses some; the assay was immunoSEQ multiplex PCR. Seen here are 50,000 to 80,000 clones, around three quarters observed once, and the top ten hold approximately 5.3%. Sequencing was done on a sample of peripheral blood. Source of these receptors: a human donor in a cohort sampled during active COVID-19. Both conserved end residues are part of each CDR3. Rows give clone size only sometimes, using once, few, many, or a class for an expanded clone.

v_gene	j_gene	abundance	CDR3aa
TRBV4-3	TRBJ2-1	NA	CASSLIGGGNPYNEQFF
TRBV29-1	TRBJ2-5	NA	CSVRGSGGRETQYF
TRBV5-1	TRBJ2-7	once	CASSFSGGSSYEQYF
TRBV3-1/TRBV3-2	TRBJ1-4	NA	CASSHGRAGREKLFF
TRBV12-3/TRBV12-4	TRBJ1-2	NA	CASRSQGLGGYTF
TRBV11-3	TRBJ2-3	few	CASSSGTSGRTDTQYF
TRBV27	TRBJ2-3	few	CASSYPGQGTNTDTQYF
TRBV4-2	TRBJ2-5	once	CASSQDWASKETQYF
TRBV5-5	TRBJ1-1	NA	CASTLRQGNRLNTEAFF
TRBV5-8	TRBJ1-2	NA	CASSLRTGYGYTF
TRBV6-5	TRBJ1-1	NA	CASRAEGITEAFF
TRBV27	TRBJ1-6	few	CASKRGQGGYNSPLHF
TRBV28	TRBJ2-3	NA	CASSFGDQESTDTQYF
TRBV6-1	TRBJ2-1	NA	CASSELAVFEQFF
TRBV5-4	TRBJ1-1	NA	CASSFQGQGNTEAFF
TRBV7-2	TRBJ2-1	few	CASSLPLLVYEQFF
TRBV11-2	TRBJ2-1	medium-sized	CASSLIGQNEQFF
TRBV6-5	TRBJ2-5	NA	CASRGDRAQETQYF
TRBV7-2	TRBJ2-7	NA	CASSLFGGSYEQYF
TRBV7-9	TRBJ1-1	NA	CASSAQEKAFF
TRBV5-1	TRBJ2-2	few	CASSLRLAGVNGELFF
TRBV6-5	TRBJ1-2	NA	CASSYLGTSYGYTF
TRBV6-1	TRBJ2-5	NA	CASSKVGGGQGGETQYF
TRBV21-1	TRBJ1-2	medium-sized	CASSGYQSPGGYGYTF
TRBV3-1/TRBV3-2	TRBJ2-3	NA	CASRRTSLTTDTQYF
TRBV7-8	TRBJ1-3	few	CASSLPQQGGDLAGNTIYF
TRBV29-1	TRBJ2-1	NA	CSVGGLAGAPLYEQFF
TRBV28	TRBJ1-2	few	CASSARDRVLVAGYTF
TRBV3-1/TRBV3-2	TRBJ2-3	NA	CASSQSGTQYF
TRBV2	TRBJ2-1	few	CASNPGLAPVF
TRBV19	TRBJ2-1	NA	CASRTSGGGYNEQFF
TRBV21-1	TRBJ2-3	NA	CASSKEETSGDPSTDTQYF
TRBV11-2	TRBJ1-4	NA	CASSLGGREKLFF
TRBV6-1	TRBJ2-1	NA	CASSESSSRDEQFF
TRBV28	TRBJ1-2	NA	CASSSPRQGSNYGYTF
TRBV6-5	TRBJ1-2	NA	CASSLRGGYGYTF
TRBV6-6	TRBJ1-5	NA	CASRQDGGVNQPQHF
TRBV5-6	TRBJ1-2	NA	CASSLVQNYGYTF
TRBV7-2	TRBJ2-5	NA	CASSLQGASGGQETQYF
TRBV11-2	TRBJ2-7	NA	CASSPRLRGLSYEQYF
TRBV27	TRBJ2-2	NA	CASSTAATTGELFF
TRBV5-1	TRBJ2-3	NA	CASSRYSGGASDTQYF
TRBV7-2	TRBJ1-2	NA	CASSPQAGTHNGYTF